The entry below gives a single T cell receptor beta chain sequence along with its context. Profiled with immunoSEQ multiplex PCR; TCRdb holds only in-frame clones, not every one. The sample shows about 160,000 clones, under 90% of them seen only once. This specimen belongs to a study of blood T cell repertoires in COVID-19. Across the whole study: Some COVID-19 samples were acute and others convalescent; all came from the United States, Italy and Spain.

Per germline, CDR1 MDHEN and CDR2 SYDVKM. The CDR3 is 17 amino acids. V dropped 5 bases and J dropped 4; count of bases not matched to a gene: 13. The sequencing sample was made of PBMCs or T cells enriched from blood (not recorded which). The chain recombines TRBV28 with TRBJ1-1, with 10 bases aligning to TRBD1. The TCR comes from a man in his 60s who had recovered from COVID-19. The CDR3 region is CASSTRDRGPFSTEAFF. CDR3 coding DNA: TGTGCCAGCAGTACGCGCGACAGGGGGCCGTTCTCCACTGAAGCTTTCTTT.